These 21 T cell receptor beta chains were sequenced from one sample in a study of blood T cell repertoires in COVID-19 (dated by TCRdb to the early 2020s). The library was built by means of the immunoSEQ multiplex PCR assay. TCRdb re-hosts the immuneACCESS table, in-frame sequences only. Its copies lack some clones; in the studies checked, an unresolved V gene accounts for under half of them, and the cause for the rest is not known. The sample data list under 45,000 clones, and around four fifths of these were observed just once. Under 50% of the sample is in the top ten clones. Source material: peripheral blood. These receptor sequences come from a woman aged 80 or older with active or convalescent COVID-19.

This clone was recorded once. The chain recombines TRBV9 with TRBJ2-3; 12 nucleotides agree with TRBD2. V gave up 0 bases and J gave up 6 bases; unmatched junction bases: 11. The CDR3 runs 18 residues. Germline V CDR1 and CDR2: SGDLS, YYNGEE. The chain's CDR3 is CASSVGRLAGGPGDTQYF. DNA of the CDR3: TGTGCCAGCAGCGTAGGTCGTCTAGCGGGAGGGCCGGGGGATACGCAGTATTTT.

The chain uses TRBV6-1 and TRBJ1-4, with TRBD1 matching 10 bases. Looked up from germline, CDR1 is MNHNS and CDR2 is SASEGT. There are 15 residues in the CDR3. Unmatched junction bases numbered 4, after V lost 3 bases and J lost 6 bases. The CDR3 protein is CASSDAGTGDEKLFF. The CDR3 DNA reads as TGTGCCAGCAGTGACGCCGGGACAGGGGATGAAAAACTGTTTTTT.

The chain is built from TRBV2 and TRBJ1-6; D possibly corresponds to TRBD1 (5 bases). CDR1 SNHLY and CDR2 FYNNEI come from the germline V gene. V lost 6 bases and J 9 bases, leaving 15 bases between the germline ends. The CDR3 sequence is 14 residues long. The CDR3 DNA reads as TGTGCCAGCAGAGCGACAGTCGGGTCTTCACCCCTCCACTTT. It yields the protein CASRATVGSSPLHF.

The chain carries TRBV7-9 and TRBJ1-3, with a weak D call TRBD1 (6 bases). Germline CDR1 is SEHNR and CDR2 is FQNEAQ (reference sequence). This CDR3 has 15 amino acids. The ends were cut back, 2 bases at V and 4 bases at J, with 12 bases in the middle. The CDR3, as DNA: TGTGCCAGCAGCTTAAGTCAGGGGCGAGGAAACACCATATATTTT. Protein sequence: CASSLSQGRGNTIYF.

The chain recombines TRBV19 with TRBJ1-2; possibly TRBD1 for D (5 bases). CDR1 and CDR2 (germline): LNHDA, SQIVND (reference sequence). Trimming cost V 5 bases and J 6 bases, with 19 bases left between them. The CDR3 has 15 residues. The CDR3 here is CASSETAGYAHGYTF. CDR3 nucleotides: TGTGCCAGTAGTGAGACAGCCGGGTATGCCCATGGCTACACCTTC.

Sample share makes this clone medium-sized. V is TRBV29-1 and J is TRBJ2-7, with D unclear. The V gene lost 7 bases and the J gene lost 5 bases, with 15 bases spanning the gap. The length of the CDR3 is 12 residues. The germline V gene has CDR1 SQVTM and CDR2 ANQGSEA. In DNA, the CDR3 is TGCAGCGCCCGCGGCGTCTCGGACGAGCAGTACTTC. It translates to CSARGVSDEQYF.

The rearrangement uses TRBV24-1 and TRBJ2-3; TRBD2 agrees at 8 bases. Germline V gives CDR1 KGHDR, CDR2 SFDVKD. Trimming removed 6 bases from V and 5 bases from J; junction bases left unmatched: 6. The CDR3 consists of 14 residues. CDR3 coding DNA: TGTGCCACCAGTACGGGAGGGTTGGGAGATACGCAGTATTTT. The encoded protein is CATSTGGLGDTQYF.

The chain combines TRBV25-1 with TRBJ2-7, with 9 bases that match TRBD1. This CDR3 region has 14 residues. In germline, CDR1 is MGHDK, CDR2 SYGVNS. J lost 5 bases, V lost 6 bases, and 8 bases had no gene match. As DNA, the CDR3 is TGTGCCAGCAGCCTTACCGGGACAGGGAACGAGCAGTACTTC. Protein sequence: CASSLTGTGNEQYF.

This clone was picked up one time. The J gene is TRBJ2-7, the V gene TRBV27, with 14 bases identical to TRBD2. The CDR3 contains 16 residues. V was clipped by 5 bases and J by 4 bases; unmatched bases: 7. Germline V lookup: CDR1 MNHEY, CDR2 SMNVEV (reference sequence). CDR3 nucleotides: TGTGCCAGCAGTCCAGAGACTAGCGGGAGGGCGTACGAGCAGTACTTC. Its protein is CASSPETSGRAYEQYF.

The chain carries TRBV28 and TRBJ1-1, with no clear D. This CDR3 region has 12 residues. Germline V CDR1 and CDR2: MDHEN, SYDVKM. Between the trimmed V and J ends, which lost 5 bases and 7 bases, there was a span of 11 bases. DNA of the CDR3: TGTGCCAGCAGTATCCTACAGTTTGAAGCTTTCTTT. Its protein product is CASSILQFEAFF.

This clone was recorded only once. The chain employs TRBV10-3 and TRBJ1-5; possible D gene TRBD1, 5 bases. The CDR3 spans 17 residues. Germline V gene lookup returns CDR1 ENHRY and CDR2 SYGVKD. V lost 0 bases to trimming and J lost 2 bases, with 14 bases between them. CDR3 in DNA: TGTGCCATCAGTGAGTCCGCCAGGGCGGATGGCAATCAGCCCCAGCATTTT. Translated: CAISESARADGNQPQHF.

The chain uses TRBV19 and TRBJ1-1, with D possibly being TRBD1 (6 bases). CDR3 length: 13 amino acids. Trimming removed 3 bases at V and 10 bases at J, with 15 bases between. In germline, CDR1 is LNHDA, CDR2 SQIVND (reference sequence). The CDR3 region is CASSIGQSGAAFF. The CDR3, as DNA: TGTGCCAGTAGTATCGGACAGTCTGGTGCAGCTTTCTTT.

The V call is TRBV7-8, the J call TRBJ2-1; possibly TRBD2 for D (6 bases). The germline V gene encodes CDR1 SGHVS and CDR2 FQNEAQ. CDR3 length: 15 residues. Trimming removed 5 bases from V and 7 bases from J, with 18 bases in between. The chain's CDR3 is CASSPGRGLGNEQFF. The CDR3 DNA sequence: TGTGCCAGCAGCCCCGGACGGGGGTTGGGGAATGAGCAGTTCTTC.

The CDR3 here is CAISETSPAEAGRQFF. In DNA form, the CDR3 reads TGTGCCATCAGTGAGACCTCCCCTGCGGAGGCCGGCAGGCAGTTCTTC. The chain carries TRBV10-3 and TRBJ2-1, with D perhaps TRBD2 (5 bases). The CDR3 covers 16 residues. Germline V CDR1 and CDR2: ENHRY, SYGVKD. Deletions cut 2 bases from V and 12 bases from J, with 23 bases between.

The V gene is TRBV28, the J gene TRBJ1-5; D is ambiguous. Looked up from germline, CDR1 is MDHEN and CDR2 is SYDVKM. V lost 2 bases and J lost 5, with 7 bases in between. This CDR3 is built from 13 residues. The CDR3: CASSLSGHQPQHF. The CDR3 nucleotides read TGTGCCAGCAGTTTAAGCGGGCATCAGCCCCAGCATTTT.

This chain joins TRBV7-2 and TRBJ1-1; 8 positions agree with TRBD1. Losses at the gene ends were 0 bases for V and 3 bases for J; bases not matched to a gene: 12. This CDR3 is 18 amino acids long. In germline, CDR1 is SGHTA, CDR2 FQGNSA. In DNA form, the CDR3 reads TGTGCCAGCAGCTTAGCGCAGACAGGGGCGCCCTCGGACACTGAAGCTTTCTTT. Protein product: CASSLAQTGAPSDTEAFF. Combining the CDR3 with reference TRBV7-2 and TRBJ1-1 gives the whole variable domain GAGVSQSPSNKVTEKGKDVELRCDPISGHTALYWYRQSLGQGLEFLIYFQGNSAPDKSGLPSDRFSAERTGGSVSTLTIQRTQQEDSAVYLCASSLAQTGAPSDTEAFFGQGTRLTVV.

This clone is labeled as medium-sized. This rearrangement joins TRBV15 to TRBJ1-5; 12 nucleotides line up with TRBD1. This CDR3 has 16 amino acids. Per germline, CDR1 LNHNV and CDR2 YYDKDF (reference sequence). Trimming cost V 2 bases and J 5 bases; bases outside gene matches: 4. CDR3 region: CATSRRGQGADQPQHF. In DNA, the CDR3 is TGTGCCACCAGCAGAAGGGGACAGGGGGCCGATCAGCCCCAGCATTTT.

This clone occurred once. This chain joins TRBV6-5 and TRBJ2-3, with D perhaps matching TRBD2 (6 bases). The CDR3 covers 15 residues. Germline V lookup: CDR1 MNHEY, CDR2 SVGAGI. Trimming took 7 bases from V and 1 from J, leaving 15 bases between them. The CDR3 DNA is TGTGCCAGCACCCTCACGGGAGTGGGCACAGATACGCAGTATTTT. Translating it yields CASTLTGVGTDTQYF.

The chain carries TRBV5-1 and TRBJ1-1, with a possible D match to TRBD1 (5 bases). CDR1 SGHRS and CDR2 YFSETQ come from the germline V gene. V lost 1 base, J lost 4 bases, and 14 bases lay in between. The CDR3 spans 15 residues. DNA of the CDR3: TGCGCCAGCAGCTTGTCATGGGGCATGGGCACTGAAGCTTTCTTT. Translating gives CASSLSWGMGTEAFF.

This clone turned up a few times. The rearrangement joins TRBV11-2 to TRBJ1-1, with D maybe TRBD1 (5 bases). Looked up from germline, CDR1 is SGHAT and CDR2 is FQNNGV. The CDR3 is made up of 13 amino acids. Between the trimmed V and J ends, which lost 6 bases and 4 bases, there was a span of 12 bases. The CDR3 loop is CASRTQGSTEAFF. The CDR3 DNA sequence: TGTGCCAGCAGAACCCAGGGAAGCACTGAAGCTTTCTTT.

This chain uses TRBV28 with TRBJ2-1, with TRBD2 matching over 7 bases. This CDR3 has 13 amino acids. Germline assignment: CDR1 MDHEN and CDR2 SYDVKM. J lost 0 bases, V lost 10 bases, and 3 bases had no gene match. CDR3 region: CATKRDSYNEQFF. The CDR3, as DNA: TGTGCCACCAAGCGGGACTCCTACAATGAGCAGTTCTTC.